This TCR beta chain was recorded in a study of T-cell reconstitution after alpha-beta-depleted transplantation in children. Study-wide results and limits: Approximately two months post-transplant, alpha-beta T cells reportedly originated from several hundred expanded graft clones. Once a year had passed after transplant, T-cell counts and diversity came mostly from newly produced T cells. Recipient T cells and thymic progenitors that survived gave rise to the high TCRbeta diversity observed at day 60 in some patients.

Unique molecular identifiers were built into the TCRbeta library. TCRdb used MiXCR to reprocess the PCR reads, holding one entry per CDR3 protein. The sample lists about 440,000 distinct CDR3 sequences, 43% seen once, with around a quarter in the top ten. Points on this clonotype: The antigen remains undetermined.

The CDR3 consists of 14 residues. V shed 4 bases, J shed 8 bases, and the junction held 8 bases outside the gene matches. Germline loops: CDR1 SGHRS, CDR2 YFSETQ. The V gene is TRBV5-1, the J gene TRBJ2-1; TRBD2 agrees at 8 bases. This material consisted of PBMCs, taken before TCRalphabeta/CD19-depleted stem cell transplant. The source of this sequence is a girl aged 2 to 10 with aplastic anemia, due to receive a stem cell transplant. CDR3 protein: CASSPREARYEQFF. The DNA for the CDR3 is TGCGCCAGCAGCCCGCGGGAGGCTAGGTATGAGCAGTTCTTC.